The 12 T cell receptor beta chains given below trace back to one sample, sequenced in a study of OX40 agonist ivuxolimab in advanced cancers. Measured with immunoSEQ multiplex PCR; TCRdb has only the in-frame clones, and not every one. The sample lists some 70,000 clones, roughly 90% occurring once. The specimen was CD4+ or CD8+ T cells sorted from blood, collected in a trial of the OX40 agonist ivuxolimab. These receptors were obtained from an adult with an advanced solid tumor such as melanoma, head and neck, liver or kidney cancer.

V usage is TRBV11-2 and J usage is TRBJ2-3, with D unclear. V lost 1 base and J 4 bases, leaving 9 bases between the germline ends. The CDR3 contains 14 residues. Germline V lookup: CDR1 SGHAT, CDR2 FQNNGV. The CDR3 protein is CASSLGWAADTQYF. For the CDR3, the DNA is TGTGCCAGCAGCTTAGGTTGGGCCGCAGATACGCAGTATTTT.

The genes are TRBV5-8 and TRBJ1-1, with 7 bases matching TRBD1. This CDR3 contains 13 residues. Germline lookup yields CDR1 SGHTS and CDR2 YDEGEE. The ends lost 0 bases at V and 9 bases at J; junction bases unmatched: 5. The CDR3 region is CASSLGGTVKAFF. The CDR3 DNA reads TGTGCCAGCAGCTTGGGGGGGACAGTAAAAGCTTTCTTT.

This clone was detected only once. This chain links TRBV2 with TRBJ2-3, with 12 nucleotides matching TRBD2. CDR3 length: 21 amino acids. V shed 3 bases and J 1 base; nucleotides not matched to a gene: 17. Germline assignment: CDR1 SNHLY and CDR2 FYNNEI. The CDR3 DNA is TGTGCCAGCAGTGATATATCAAGGACTAGCGGGATTAGCGTGGGCACAGATACGCAGTATTTT. Amino acid sequence: CASSDISRTSGISVGTDTQYF.

The rearrangement uses TRBV7-2 and TRBJ1-2; D is unresolved. CDR1 SGHTA and CDR2 FQGNSA come from the germline V gene. Trimming took 1 base from V and 4 from J, leaving 10 bases between them. This CDR3 region has 14 residues. The DNA of the CDR3 is TGTGCCAGCAGCTTAGACCCGTTAATCTATGGCTACACCTTC. Protein product: CASSLDPLIYGYTF. The whole variable domain, filled in from reference TRBV7-2 and TRBJ1-2, reads GAGVSQSPSNKVTEKGKDVELRCDPISGHTALYWYRQSLGQGLEFLIYFQGNSAPDKSGLPSDRFSAERTGGSVSTLTIQRTQQEDSAVYLCASSLDPLIYGYTFGSGTRLTVV.

V usage is TRBV29-1 and J usage is TRBJ1-4; tentative D call: TRBD1 (5 bases). Trimming removed 6 bases from V and 2 bases from J, with 10 bases in between. This CDR3 comprises 13 residues. CDR1 is SQVTM, CDR2 ANQGSEA, per germline. CDR3 DNA: TGCAGCGTCGACAGTCCTACTAATGAAAAACTGTTTTTT. Amino acids: CSVDSPTNEKLFF.

V usage is TRBV28 and J usage is TRBJ2-5; no firm D call. CDR1 and CDR2 from the germline V gene are MDHEN and SYDVKM. The germline V and J ends were trimmed by 6 bases and 1 base, with 12 bases remaining between them. CDR3 length equals 14 residues. In DNA, the CDR3 is TGTGCCAGCAGCTGGTCGGACGCCCAAGAGACCCAGTACTTC. Residues: CASSWSDAQETQYF.

J is TRBJ2-7 and V is TRBV9; 7 bases match TRBD2. Germline V CDR1 and CDR2: SGDLS, YYNGEE. The junction had 9 bases not matched to a gene; V was cut back by 4 bases and J by 2 bases. The CDR3 contains 15 residues. The CDR3 DNA reads as TGTGCCAGCAGCCGAGGGCCTAGCGGAACCTACGAGCAGTACTTC. Translated, it gives CASSRGPSGTYEQYF.

The chain combines TRBV7-2 with TRBJ2-1, with TRBD2 matching over 11 bases. The J segment lost 9 bases and the V segment lost 10 bases, leaving 14 bases of the junction unmatched. The CDR3 consists of 15 residues. CDR1 is SGHTA and CDR2 is FQGNSA in the germline V gene. The CDR3 loop is CATLSTSGSVSEQFF. In nucleotides, the CDR3 is TGTGCCACCCTTTCAACTAGCGGGAGTGTTAGTGAGCAGTTCTTC.

The genes are TRBV29-1 and TRBJ1-3, with no clear D. The CDR3 spans 11 residues. Germline CDR1 is SQVTM and CDR2 is ANQGSEA. Trimming left V 7 bases short and J 4 bases short, with 8 bases between. The CDR3 spells CSGGVGNTIYF. CDR3 DNA sequence: TGCAGCGGGGGAGTCGGAAACACCATATATTTT. Together with reference TRBV29-1 and TRBJ1-3, the CDR3 gives the full variable domain: SAVISQKPSRDICQRGTSLTIQCQVDSQVTMMFWYRQQPGQSLTLIATANQGSEATYESGFVIDKFPISRPNLTFSTLTVSNMSPEDSSIYLCSGGVGNTIYFGEGSWLTVV.

The gene calls are TRBV5-1 and TRBJ2-3; 12 bases agree with TRBD2. CDR1 is SGHRS and CDR2 is YFSETQ in the germline V gene. CDR3 length: 18 residues. J gave up 2 bases and V 4 bases, and 11 bases lay outside the gene matches. As DNA, the CDR3 is TGCGCCAGCAGCCCCGCTAAGACTAGCGGGAGTTTCACAGATACGCAGTATTTT. The encoded protein is CASSPAKTSGSFTDTQYF.

The chain combines TRBV5-1 with TRBJ1-2; 7 nucleotides line up with TRBD1. V gave up 0 bases and J gave up 5 bases; unmatched junction bases: 10. The germline gives CDR1 SGHRS, CDR2 YFSETQ. The CDR3 sequence is 16 residues long. This CDR3 reads CASSLALQTGSYGYTF. CDR3 bases: TGCGCCAGCAGCTTGGCCTTGCAGACAGGGTCATATGGCTACACCTTC.

The V gene is TRBV6-4, the J gene TRBJ2-7, with 7 bases identical to TRBD1. The germline V gene encodes CDR1 MRHNA and CDR2 SNTAGT. There are 16 residues in the CDR3. V was pared by 5 bases and J by 2 bases, with 12 bases of the junction left unmatched. Here the CDR3 reads CASSPDEPGQTYEQYF. The CDR3, as DNA: TGTGCCAGCAGTCCCGACGAACCGGGACAGACCTACGAGCAGTACTTC.